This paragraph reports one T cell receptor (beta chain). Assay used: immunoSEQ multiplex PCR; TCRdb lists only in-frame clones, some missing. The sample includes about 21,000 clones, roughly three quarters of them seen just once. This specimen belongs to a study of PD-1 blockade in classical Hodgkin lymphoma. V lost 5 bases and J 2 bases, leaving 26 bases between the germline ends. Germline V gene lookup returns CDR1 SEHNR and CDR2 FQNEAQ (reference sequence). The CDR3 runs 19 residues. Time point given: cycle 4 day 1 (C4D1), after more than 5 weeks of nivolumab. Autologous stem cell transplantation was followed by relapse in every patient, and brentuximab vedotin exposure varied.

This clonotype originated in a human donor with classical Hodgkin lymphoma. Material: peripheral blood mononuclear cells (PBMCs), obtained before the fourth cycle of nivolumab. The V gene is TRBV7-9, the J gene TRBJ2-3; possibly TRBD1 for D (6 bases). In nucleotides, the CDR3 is TGTGCCAGCAGCCCAAGAAGCCACCGGGACACCCCGTTCACAGATACGCAGTATTTT. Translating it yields CASSPRSHRDTPFTDTQYF.